One and the same sample provided the 19 T cell receptor beta chains below, sequenced in a study of human T cells and chemical hapten exposure (dated by TCRdb to the early 2020s). The library was obtained by RACE. TCRdb lists the instrument as NextSeq 500. Using fastp at Q25 and MiXCR, TCRdb reprocessed the public reads and kept productive beta chains. Every distinct CDR3 protein forms one entry, paired with its most common genes and DNA. Within this sample are about 83,000 distinct CDR3 sequences, with over 6% of them counted one time only. The ten biggest clones cover roughly 1.5% of the sample. The time point label, as the study defines it: patch test 1, 2 weeks after DPC sensitization. The intended sense of this specimen's treatment or condition label: therapeutic diphenylcyclopropenone sensitization with weekly scalp DPC. The specimen comprised whole blood, sampled in connection with sensitization to the hapten diphenylcyclopropenone (DPC). These receptor sequences come from a woman aged 25 to 39 with alopecia areata. Some clones in this sample may be carry-over from other donors' samples.

This clonotype was observed at least ten times. The chain recombines TRBV29-1 with TRBJ1-5, with D perhaps matching TRBD1 (5 bases). The germline V gene has CDR1 SQVTM and CDR2 ANQGSEA. The V and J ends lost 5 bases and 5 bases respectively, with 10 bases between them. The CDR3 consists of 12 residues. In DNA, the CDR3 is TGCAGCGTTTGGGACGGAGATCAGCCCCAGCATTTT. Amino acids: CSVWDGDQPQHF. Together with reference TRBV29-1 and TRBJ1-5, the CDR3 gives the full variable domain: SAVISQKPSRDICQRGTSLTIQCQVDSQVTMMFWYRQQPGQSLTLIATANQGSEATYESGFVIDKFPISRPNLTFSTLTVSNMSPEDSSIYLCSVWDGDQPQHFGDGTRLSIL.

This clonotype was counted only a few times. The chain joins TRBV5-6 to TRBJ1-1, with D maybe TRBD1 (5 bases). The CDR3 spans 17 residues. The V end lost 4 bases, the J end lost 1 base, and 20 bases lay between the germline ends. CDR1 is SGHDT, CDR2 YYEEEE, per germline. As DNA, the CDR3 is TGTGCCAGCAGCGGTCTCTCTTCGGGACTCACGAACACTGAAGCTTTCTTT. It specifies CASSGLSSGLTNTEAFF.

J is TRBJ2-3 and V is TRBV12-3 or TRBV12-4, with D perhaps TRBD1 (5 bases). V was clipped by 6 bases and J by 4 bases, with 26 bases between them. The CDR3 covers 18 residues. CDR3 nucleotide sequence: TGTGCCAGCAGCCAACCACGTATGACAGCGACTTACGCAGATACGCAGTATTTT. It is translated as CASSQPRMTATYADTQYF.

This clonotype has more than one count but fewer than ten. The chain uses TRBV7-2 and TRBJ1-2; tentative D call: TRBD1 (6 bases). The CDR3 is 15 amino acids. CDR1 SGHTA and CDR2 FQGNSA come from the germline V gene. V shed 5 bases and J shed 6 bases, with 19 bases lying between them. CDR3 coding DNA: TGTGCCAGCAGCCCCCAGGGCAGGGGTTGGGATGGCTACACCTTC. Its protein product is CASSPQGRGWDGYTF.

The genes are TRBV3-1 and TRBJ1-1, with a tentative D call TRBD1 (6 bases). V lost 0 bases and J lost 7, with 24 bases in between. The CDR3 spans 18 residues. Germline CDR1 reads LGHDT; CDR2 reads YNNKEL (reference sequence). The CDR3 loop reads CASSQEWAGAKVFNEAFF. Written as DNA, the CDR3 is TGTGCCAGCAGCCAAGAATGGGCAGGGGCGAAGGTGTTCAATGAAGCTTTCTTT.

In its sample, this clonotype was seen many times. The chain couples TRBV5-5 to TRBJ1-3; 7 bases line up with TRBD1. In germline, CDR1 is SGHKS, CDR2 YYEKEE (reference sequence). The CDR3 consists of 16 residues. The trim removed 2 bases at V and 0 bases at J, leaving 5 bases unmatched. CDR3 sequence reads: CASSLWTGASGNTIYF. In nucleotides, the CDR3 is TGTGCCAGCAGCTTATGGACAGGCGCCTCTGGAAACACCATATATTTT.

J is TRBJ2-7 and V is TRBV21-1; TRBD1 was called by the table and not checked on the DNA. TRBV21-1 constitutes a pseudogene. The CDR3 extends over 15 amino acids. The CDR3: CASSKGWGRSYEQYF. Written as DNA, the CDR3 is TGTGCCAGCAGCAAAGGGTGGGGACGGAGCTACGAGCAGTACTTC.

In this sample, this clonotype turned up a few times. The rearrangement links TRBV9 to TRBJ1-1; a possible D gene is TRBD1 (5 bases). CDR1 and CDR2 from the germline V gene are SGDLS and YYNGEE. The CDR3 has 15 amino acids. Deletions cut 5 bases from V and 0 bases from J, with 14 bases between. CDR3 sequence: CASRVGTAMNTEAFF. The CDR3 DNA sequence: TGTGCCAGCAGGGTTGGGACGGCGATGAACACTGAAGCTTTCTTT.

This clonotype was recorded at least ten times. The rearrangement uses TRBV4-1 and TRBJ1-4, with a weak D call TRBD1 (5 bases). The CDR3 has 15 residues. Germline CDR1 is MGHRA and CDR2 is YSYEKL. V was shortened by 1 base and J by 4 bases, with 10 bases between the two germline ends. Here the CDR3 DNA reads TGCGCCAGCAGCCAAGCAGGGTTGCGTAATGAAAAACTGTTTTTT. It specifies CASSQAGLRNEKLFF.

This clonotype was found many times. This chain joins TRBV29-1 and TRBJ1-1; TRBD1 matches 10 bases. Germline trimming cut 3 bases from V and 0 bases from J; bases unmatched to any gene: 10. Per germline, CDR1 SQVTM and CDR2 ANQGSEA. This CDR3 is 17 amino acids long. This CDR3 reads CSVERTGGFAMNTEAFF. DNA for the CDR3: TGCAGCGTTGAGCGGACAGGGGGTTTCGCCATGAACACTGAAGCTTTCTTT.

CDR3 region: CASSPRQDRGYTF. CDR3 DNA sequence: TGTGCCAGCAGCCCCCGACAGGATCGAGGCTACACCTTC. The rearrangement uses TRBV4-2 and TRBJ1-2, with D tentatively TRBD1 (6 bases). This CDR3 has 13 amino acids. Germline V gene lookup returns CDR1 LGHNA and CDR2 YNFKEQ. The ends were cut back, 4 bases at V and 8 bases at J, with 14 bases in the middle.

V and J are TRBV5-1 and TRBJ2-3; D is perhaps TRBD2 (6 bases). Trimming took off 4 bases at V and 4 bases at J, with 16 bases between the two ends. The CDR3 spans 15 residues. Per germline, CDR1 SGHRS and CDR2 YFSETQ. The CDR3 region has the DNA TGCGCCAGCAGCGACCAGGGTAGCGGCCCAGATACGCAGTATTTT. Protein sequence: CASSDQGSGPDTQYF.

This clonotype came up many times. The rearrangement joins TRBV5-1 to TRBJ2-4; 7 bases agree with TRBD1. Germline CDR1 and CDR2: SGHRS and YFSETQ. Unmatched junction bases numbered 7, after V lost 4 bases and J lost 3 bases. CDR3 length equals 15 residues. The CDR3 spells CASSLTGFDKNIQYF. CDR3 coding DNA: TGCGCCAGCAGCCTGACAGGGTTCGACAAAAACATTCAGTACTTC.

Notes on this clonotype: This may come from a read error, since a much larger clone is one base off. The rearrangement links TRBV18 to TRBJ2-3, with 10 bases matching TRBD2. There are 18 residues in the CDR3. Germline V gives CDR1 KGHSH, CDR2 LQKENI. This CDR3 is CANSPGLAGAQGADTQYF. CDR3 DNA sequence: TGTGCCAACTCACCGGGTCTAGCGGGGGCCCAAGGGGCAGATACGCAGTATTTT.

A few counts support this clonotype. The rearrangement uses TRBV7-3 and TRBJ1-5; no clear D. The germline V and J ends were trimmed by 0 bases and 4 bases, with 4 bases remaining between them. Germline lookup yields CDR1 SGHTA and CDR2 FQGTGA. CDR3 length: 13 residues. CDR3 protein: CASSLTENQPQHF. In nucleotides, the CDR3 is TGTGCCAGCAGCTTAACAGAGAATCAGCCCCAGCATTTT.

The J gene is TRBJ1-2, the V gene TRBV11-2, with TRBD1 matching over 7 bases. In germline, CDR1 is SGHAT, CDR2 FQNNGV. This CDR3 comprises 12 residues. Trimming at V came to 3 bases and at J to 8 bases, leaving 3 bases not matched to a gene. CDR3 loop: CASSFTGVGYTF. The CDR3 region has the DNA TGTGCCAGCAGCTTTACAGGGGTCGGCTACACCTTC.

This clonotype was observed many times. V usage is TRBV10-1 and J usage is TRBJ2-1; D is unresolved. The germline gives CDR1 WNHNN, CDR2 SYGVQD (reference sequence). The V gene lost 6 bases and the J gene lost 5 bases, with 8 bases spanning the gap. The CDR3 has 12 amino acids. The CDR3 coding sequence is TGCGCCAGCAGAAAAGAGGACAATGAGCAGTTCTTC. Protein: CASRKEDNEQFF.

In this sample, this clonotype turned up a few times. This chain joins TRBV7-6 and TRBJ1-1; 10 bases are shared with TRBD1. In germline, CDR1 is SGHVS, CDR2 FNYEAQ. This CDR3 is built from 15 residues. Trimming at V came to 5 bases and at J to 5 bases, leaving 8 bases not matched to a gene. CDR3 sequence reads: CASSAKTGGWTEAFF. The CDR3 DNA sequence: TGTGCCAGCAGCGCAAAGACAGGGGGCTGGACTGAAGCTTTCTTT.

This clonotype was detected a few times. The gene calls are TRBV5-1 and TRBJ2-7; a weak D match, TRBD1 (5 bases). Per the germline V gene, CDR1 is SGHRS and CDR2 is YFSETQ. V lost 5 bases to trimming and J lost 0 bases, with 12 bases between them. CDR3 length: 14 amino acids. CDR3 in amino acids: CASRLGPSSYEQYF. The CDR3 DNA follows: TGCGCCAGCAGGCTGGGGCCGAGCTCCTACGAGCAGTACTTC.